This entry is about one TCR beta chain. This record belongs to a study of cytomegalovirus exposure and HLA in healthy donors. The repertoire was sequenced with immunoSEQ multiplex PCR; TCRdb's copy has only in-frame clones and lacks some. The sample carries about 270,000 clones, 65% to 90% recorded once. CDR3 length: 14 residues. Germline V CDR1 and CDR2: SGHRS, YFSETQ. With 2 bases removed from V and 3 bases from J, the gap between germline ends came to 8 bases. This receptor was obtained from a woman aged 18-29 years in good health and CMV-seronegative. The sequencing input was PBMCs. The chain couples TRBV5-1 to TRBJ2-2, with D possibly TRBD2 on 6 matching bases. CDR3 DNA: TGCGCCAGCAGCTTTAGCGGTTACACCGGGGAGCTGTTTTTT. It encodes CASSFSGYTGELFF.